The 18 T cell receptor beta chains reported below all come from one sample, sequenced in a study of vaccination effects on CD4 cells after COVID-19. Their recognized antigens are unknown. Profiling relied on immunoSEQ multiplex PCR, and the TCRdb table lists in-frame clones only, not all of them. Of roughly 30,000 clones listed, over 65% are singletons. CD4+ T cells specific for antigen were expanded with viral peptide pools by the ViraFEST assay before sequencing. After around ten days in culture, the CD4+ T cells were isolated. Participants received two doses of either the BNT162b2 or mRNA-1273 vaccine. The sequencing here drew on CD4+ T cells from PBMCs cultured with HCoV-NL63 spike peptides, taken after COVID-19 vaccination. The origin of the receptors is a human donor who received a COVID-19 vaccine.

The chain recombines TRBV7-9 with TRBJ2-4; possibly TRBD2 for D (5 bases). Germline CDR1 SEHNR, CDR2 FQNEAQ (reference sequence). This CDR3 is built from 13 residues. V lost 1 base and J 7 bases, leaving 8 bases between the germline ends. Here the CDR3 reads CASSLGGYNIQYF. Written as DNA, the CDR3 is TGTGCCAGCAGCTTAGGAGGGTATAACATTCAGTACTTC.

The genes are TRBV11-3 and TRBJ2-3; TRBD2 agrees at 7 bases. The CDR3 is 15 amino acids. Germline trimming cut 4 bases from V and 3 bases from J; bases unmatched to any gene: 7. Germline lookup yields CDR1 SGHNT and CDR2 YENEEA. The CDR3 region is CASSSGGLSTDTQYF. CDR3 bases: TGTGCCAGCAGCTCGGGGGGATTGAGTACAGATACGCAGTATTTT.

The rearrangement joins TRBV6-4 to TRBJ2-3; no clear D gene. Deletions cut 0 bases from V and 2 bases from J, with 3 bases between. Germline assignment: CDR1 MRHNA and CDR2 SNTAGT. The CDR3 has 13 amino acids. The CDR3 bases are TGTGCCAGCAGTGACTCTATCACAGATACGCAGTATTTT. It yields the protein CASSDSITDTQYF.

The chain links TRBV5-1 to TRBJ2-2; 9 bases align to TRBD2. The CDR3 runs 15 residues. Trimming cost V 1 base and J 5 bases; bases outside gene matches: 3. Germline CDR1 and CDR2: SGHRS and YFSETQ. This CDR3 is CASSLRSGGTGELFF. The CDR3 DNA sequence: TGCGCCAGCAGCTTGCGGAGCGGGGGGACCGGGGAGCTGTTTTTT.

V usage is TRBV5-1 and J usage is TRBJ2-2; D unclear. Germline V lookup: CDR1 SGHRS, CDR2 YFSETQ. Trimming stripped 1 base from V and 4 bases from J, with 11 bases between. This CDR3 has 15 amino acids. The CDR3 region is CASSLRPGGTGELFF. The CDR3 region has the DNA TGCGCCAGCAGCTTGCGGCCTGGCGGCACCGGGGAGCTGTTTTTT.

This rearrangement joins TRBV14 to TRBJ1-4; no definite D call. The CDR3 length is 14 residues. Trimming cost V 0 bases and J 6 bases, with 8 bases left between them. Germline V CDR1 and CDR2: SGHDN, FVKESK. CDR3 in amino acids: CASSQDLWDEKLFF. The CDR3 DNA reads as TGTGCCAGCAGCCAAGACCTGTGGGATGAAAAACTGTTTTTT. Using reference TRBV14 and TRBJ1-4 for the parts outside the CDR3, the full variable domain is EAGVTQFPSHSVIEKGQTVTLRCDPISGHDNLYWYRRVMGKEIKFLLHFVKESKQDESGMPNNRFLAERTGGTYSTLKVQPAELEDSGVYFCASSQDLWDEKLFFGSGTQLSVL.

The rearrangement joins TRBV11-2 to TRBJ1-3; no clear D gene. The germline CDR1 and CDR2 sequences are SGHAT and FQNNGV. The V gene lost 1 base and the J gene lost 7 bases, with 5 bases spanning the gap. The CDR3 consists of 12 residues. CDR3 DNA: TGTGCCAGCAGCTTAGTAGGGAACACCATATATTTT. It codes for CASSLVGNTIYF.

V gene TRBV10-1 combines with J gene TRBJ2-1, with a possible D match to TRBD2 (6 bases). The CDR3 loop spans 17 amino acids. Trimming took 3 bases from V and 2 from J, leaving 17 bases between them. From germline, CDR1 is WNHNN and CDR2 SYGVQD (reference sequence). CDR3 region: CASSESLGVAAYNEQFF. The CDR3, as DNA: TGCGCCAGCAGTGAAAGCCTGGGCGTAGCGGCCTACAATGAGCAGTTCTTC.

The chain is built from TRBV3-1 (or the pseudogene TRBV3-2) and TRBJ2-1, with 8 nucleotides matching TRBD2. The V gene's germline CDR1 is LGHDT and CDR2 YNNKEL (reference sequence). The length of the CDR3 is 14 residues. J was trimmed by 8 bases and V by 0 bases; bases with no gene match: 3. CDR3 protein: CASSQDGTSDEQFF. CDR3 in DNA: TGTGCCAGCAGCCAAGACGGGACTAGTGATGAGCAGTTCTTC.

This clone has more than one count but fewer than ten. The gene calls are TRBV5-1 and TRBJ2-7; 9 bases are a match to TRBD1. The junction had 9 bases not matched to a gene; V was cut back by 4 bases and J by 4 bases. The germline CDR1 and CDR2 sequences are SGHRS and YFSETQ. The CDR3 spans 15 residues. The CDR3 loop reads CASSVAGQGGYEQYF. The CDR3 coding sequence is TGCGCCAGCAGCGTGGCGGGACAGGGCGGATACGAGCAGTACTTC.

This clone was counted once. This chain links TRBV7-8 with TRBJ1-5, with 11 bases matching TRBD1. Germline V gives CDR1 SGHVS, CDR2 FQNEAQ. V lost 5 bases to trimming and J lost 7 bases; unmatched junction nucleotides: 7. The CDR3 is made up of 15 amino acids. DNA of the CDR3: TGTGCCAGCAGCCCTGGGACAGGGGGTTGGCAGCCCCAGCATTTT. Its protein product is CASSPGTGGWQPQHF.

This clone showed up just a few times. The chain uses TRBV10-1 and TRBJ1-6; possible D gene TRBD1, 5 bases. With 2 bases removed from V and 9 bases from J, the gap between germline ends came to 8 bases. The CDR3 is 13 amino acids. The V gene's germline CDR1 is WNHNN and CDR2 SYGVQD (reference sequence). The CDR3 here is CASSERGSSPLHF. CDR3 bases: TGCGCCAGCAGTGAGAGGGGATCTTCACCCCTCCACTTT.

This clone showed up just a few times. The chain employs TRBV5-1 and TRBJ2-5, with 8 bases fitting TRBD2. The CDR3 consists of 14 residues. V gave up 5 bases and J gave up 0 bases; unmatched junction bases: 3. CDR1 and CDR2 (germline): SGHRS, YFSETQ. CDR3 in DNA: TGCGCCAGCAGTCCGGGGGGGCACCAAGAGACCCAGTACTTC. Residues: CASSPGGHQETQYF.

This chain links TRBV5-6 with TRBJ1-5, with 7 bases matching TRBD1. The V gene end was trimmed by 4 bases and the J gene end by 4 bases; junction bases not matched to a gene: 8. The CDR3 sequence is 15 residues long. Germline lookup yields CDR1 SGHDT and CDR2 YYEEEE. Here the CDR3 reads CASSQGTVANQPQHF. In DNA, the CDR3 is TGTGCCAGCAGCCAGGGGACAGTAGCAAATCAGCCCCAGCATTTT.

As DNA, the CDR3 is TGTGCCAGCAGCCAAGCCCCCGGGGGTACTTCCGAGCAGTACTTC. This codes for CASSQAPGGTSEQYF. The chain is built from TRBV14 and TRBJ2-7, with D possibly TRBD2 on 6 matching bases. V dropped 1 base and J dropped 6 bases, with 16 bases sitting between them. Germline lookup yields CDR1 SGHDN and CDR2 FVKESK. This CDR3 is built from 15 residues. The whole variable domain, filled in from reference TRBV14 and TRBJ2-7, reads EAGVTQFPSHSVIEKGQTVTLRCDPISGHDNLYWYRRVMGKEIKFLLHFVKESKQDESGMPNNRFLAERTGGTYSTLKVQPAELEDSGVYFCASSQAPGGTSEQYFGPGTRLTVT.

The V call is TRBV7-9, the J call TRBJ1-1, with D unclear. Germline V CDR1 and CDR2: SEHNR, FQNEAQ (reference sequence). The CDR3 is 16 residues long. Trimming left V 3 bases short and J 3 bases short, with 17 bases between. As DNA, the CDR3 is TGTGCCAGCAGCTTGGGTAGTGGGATGCGAGACACTGAAGCTTTCTTT. It encodes CASSLGSGMRDTEAFF.

This chain links TRBV6-1 with TRBJ2-3; D is tentatively TRBD1 or TRBD2 (5 bases each). The ends were cut back, 2 bases at V and 8 bases at J, with 11 bases in the middle. CDR3 length equals 13 residues. Germline-derived CDR1 and CDR2 are MNHNS and SASEGT. The CDR3 region is CASSERGAGTQYF. In DNA form, the CDR3 reads TGTGCCAGCAGTGAAAGAGGGGCGGGTACGCAGTATTTT.

The rearrangement uses TRBV5-6 and TRBJ1-5; D might be TRBD1 (6 bases). V was clipped by 4 bases and J by 4 bases, with 21 bases between them. CDR3 length: 17 amino acids. The V gene's germline CDR1 is SGHDT and CDR2 YYEEEE. This CDR3 is CASSLYRGGAGNQPQHF. Here the CDR3 DNA reads TGTGCCAGCAGCCTCTATCGAGGGGGGGCGGGGAATCAGCCCCAGCATTTT.